These 27 T cell receptor beta chains came from one sample sequenced in a study of shared clonotypes between healthy human individuals. TCRdb keeps only in-frame clones here, not all; method: immunoSEQ multiplex PCR. Among about 1.5 million clones listed, 98% were seen once. The sample consisted of naive CD4+ T cells sorted from blood. Subset of the sample: CD45RA+ positively selected. These TCRs come from a man aged 30 to 39 in good health.

Concerning this clone: This same CDR3 is encoded by further DNA sequences in the sample. The V gene is TRBV10-3, the J gene TRBJ2-5; possibly TRBD1 for D (6 bases). Trimming cost V 6 bases and J 2 bases, with 10 bases left between them. This CDR3 has 13 residues. The germline gives CDR1 ENHRY, CDR2 SYGVKD. The CDR3 nucleotides read TGTGCCATCAGCCGAGACAGGCAAGAGACCCAGTACTTC. It specifies CAISRDRQETQYF.

The chain couples TRBV9 to TRBJ2-7; 7 bases map to TRBD2. The CDR3 totals 17 residues. CDR1 is SGDLS, CDR2 YYNGEE, per germline. V shed 4 bases, J shed 1 base, and the junction held 14 bases outside the gene matches. CDR3 DNA: TGTGCCAGCAGCCCACAAACCACAAGCGGGAAGTCCTACGAGCAGTACTTC. It yields the protein CASSPQTTSGKSYEQYF.

The V and J genes are TRBV11-2 and TRBJ1-1, with D unclear. In germline, CDR1 is SGHAT, CDR2 FQNNGV. Trimming stripped 5 bases from V and 0 bases from J, with 7 bases between. The CDR3 is made up of 13 amino acids. CDR3: CASSQTLNTEAFF. The CDR3 nucleotides are TGTGCCAGCAGCCAGACCTTGAACACTGAAGCTTTCTTT.

This clone came up once. This chain uses TRBV28 with TRBJ2-1; the D is unclear. Trimming cost V 6 bases and J 1 base, with 16 bases left between them. This CDR3 region has 16 residues. Germline assignment: CDR1 MDHEN and CDR2 SYDVKM. CDR3 region: CASREGGRASYNEQFF. DNA for the CDR3: TGTGCCAGCAGGGAAGGCGGACGGGCTTCCTACAATGAGCAGTTCTTC. Together with reference TRBV28 and TRBJ2-1, the CDR3 gives the full variable domain: DVKVTQSSRYLVKRTGEKVFLECVQDMDHENMFWYRQDPGLGLRLIYFSYDVKMKEKGDIPEGYSVSREKKERFSLILESASTNQTSMYLCASREGGRASYNEQFFGPGTRLTVL.

The count of this clone is one. V and J are TRBV11-3 and TRBJ1-1; 7 positions match TRBD1. Germline V CDR1 and CDR2: SGHNT, YENEEA. Trimming took 5 bases from V and 5 from J; bases not matched to a gene: 5. This CDR3 contains 13 residues. This chain's CDR3 is CASSSTGATEAFF. CDR3 coding DNA: TGTGCCAGCAGCAGTACAGGGGCAACTGAAGCTTTCTTT.

The chain has TRBV21-1 and TRBJ1-2; TRBD1 is the table's D call, not checked against the DNA. TRBV21-1 is a listed pseudogene. The CDR3 extends over 16 amino acids. DNA for the CDR3: TGTGCCAGCAGCAAAAGTAAGTCGACAGCTCTCTATGGCTACACCTTC. This encodes CASSKSKSTALYGYTF.

The count of this clone is one. The rearrangement joins TRBV6-5 to TRBJ1-2; 7 bases are shared with TRBD1. The CDR3 has 15 amino acids. V lost 0 bases to trimming and J lost 2 bases; unmatched junction nucleotides: 3. Looked up from germline, CDR1 is MNHEY and CDR2 is SVGAGI. The CDR3 reads CASSYSQGGNYGYTF. CDR3 DNA: TGTGCCAGCAGTTACTCCCAGGGGGGGAACTATGGCTACACCTTC.

CDR3 residues: CASSTQGENEQFF. The CDR3, as DNA: TGTGCCAGCAGTACCCAAGGGGAAAATGAGCAGTTCTTC. The chain carries TRBV2 and TRBJ2-1; possible D gene TRBD1, 5 bases. Trimming removed 5 bases at V and 7 bases at J, with 12 bases between. This CDR3 has 13 amino acids. Germline CDR1 is SNHLY and CDR2 is FYNNEI. Combining the CDR3 with reference TRBV2 and TRBJ2-1 gives the whole variable domain EPEVTQTPSHQVTQMGQEVILRCVPISNHLYFYWYRQILGQKVEFLVSFYNNEISEKSEIFDDQFSVERPDGSNFTLKIRSTKLEDSAMYFCASSTQGENEQFFGPGTRLTVL.

V is TRBV27 and J is TRBJ2-7; 8 positions match TRBD1. V lost 6 bases, J lost 2 bases, and 6 bases stayed unmatched. There are 14 residues in the CDR3. Germline CDR1 MNHEY, CDR2 SMNVEV (reference sequence). DNA of the CDR3: TGTGCCAGCAGCCGGACAGGGATCGCCTACGAGCAGTACTTC. Encoded protein: CASSRTGIAYEQYF.

This clone was observed a few times. Other DNA sequences in the sample encode the same CDR3. The chain uses TRBV9 and TRBJ2-1, with TRBD2 as a possible D gene (6 bases). V was clipped by 2 bases and J by 0 bases, with 6 bases between them. This CDR3 spans 14 amino acids. Germline lookup yields CDR1 SGDLS and CDR2 YYNGEE. CDR3 bases: TGTGCCAGCAGCGTTAGCGGCTCCTACAATGAGCAGTTCTTC. Its translation: CASSVSGSYNEQFF.

The chain carries TRBV2 and TRBJ1-2; 9 nucleotides match TRBD1. Germline values: CDR1 SNHLY, CDR2 FYNNEI. J was trimmed by 1 base and V by 7 bases; bases with no gene match: 4. CDR3 length equals 14 residues. This CDR3 reads CASTGQGFNYGYTF. As DNA, the CDR3 is TGTGCCAGCACCGGACAGGGGTTTAACTATGGCTACACCTTC.

The rearrangement uses TRBV15 and TRBJ2-1; no firm D call. The CDR3 is 13 residues long. Trimming took 1 base from V and 9 from J, leaving 10 bases between them. Germline V lookup: CDR1 LNHNV, CDR2 YYDKDF (reference sequence). The CDR3 nucleotides are TGTGCCACCAGCAGAGTGTTATGGGTTGAGCAGTTCTTC. It specifies CATSRVLWVEQFF.

The genes are TRBV6-5 and TRBJ1-1; 7 bases are shared with TRBD1. The length of the CDR3 is 14 residues. V shed 1 base and J 8 bases; nucleotides not matched to a gene: 7. Looked up from germline, CDR1 is MNHEY and CDR2 is SVGAGI. The CDR3 DNA reads TGTGCCAGCAGTTACTTCGACAGGACAGGAGAAGCTTTCTTT. It codes for CASSYFDRTGEAFF.

V usage is TRBV19 and J usage is TRBJ2-2; no firm D call. The CDR3 sequence is 16 residues long. With 5 bases removed from V and 1 base from J, the gap between germline ends came to 14 bases. CDR1 is LNHDA and CDR2 is SQIVND in the germline V gene (reference sequence). The CDR3 nucleotides read TGTGCCAGTAGTGCCCATCAGGTCCTGAACACCGGGGAGCTGTTTTTT. Translating gives CASSAHQVLNTGELFF.

This clone was observed once. The gene calls are TRBV5-1 and TRBJ2-3; D remains ambiguous. Germline CDR1 is SGHRS and CDR2 is YFSETQ. The CDR3 consists of 15 residues. Trimming removed 0 bases from V and 1 base from J, with 9 bases in between. CDR3 DNA: TGCGCCAGCAGCTTGGTCCCTGGACGCACAGATACGCAGTATTTT. Residues: CASSLVPGRTDTQYF.

In the case of this clone: At one boundary the junction diverges from the germline segment, which might be a read error. The gene calls are TRBV7-7 and TRBJ2-2, with TRBD1 matching 9 bases. The CDR3 totals 15 residues. In germline, CDR1 is SSHAT, CDR2 FNYEAQ (reference sequence). As DNA, the CDR3 is TGTGCTAGCAGCTTAAAGACAGGGGGGACCGGGGAGCTGTTTTTT. It is translated as CASSLKTGGTGELFF.

With regard to this clone: Different DNA sequences within this sample yield the same CDR3. This rearrangement joins TRBV18 to TRBJ2-5; the D gene is possibly TRBD1 (5 bases). The CDR3 extends over 14 amino acids. V lost 3 bases and J lost 8, with 16 bases in between. The germline V gene encodes CDR1 KGHSH and CDR2 LQKENI. The CDR3 loop is CASSPRAGAETQYF. The CDR3 region has the DNA TGTGCCAGCTCACCTCGTGCTGGGGCTGAAACCCAGTACTTC.

The chain is built from TRBV6-5 and TRBJ2-5; D is uncertain. The germline V gene encodes CDR1 MNHEY and CDR2 SVGAGI. The CDR3 runs to 13 residues. The V and J ends lost 2 bases and 2 bases respectively, with 6 bases between them. This CDR3 is CASSYRTQETQYF. The CDR3 DNA sequence: TGTGCCAGCAGTTACCGAACGCAAGAGACCCAGTACTTC.

The chain combines TRBV5-4 with TRBJ2-3, with TRBD2 matching over 15 bases. Losses at the gene ends were 4 bases for V and 1 base for J; bases not matched to a gene: 7. Germline V CDR1 and CDR2: SGHNT, YYREEE (reference sequence). The CDR3 runs 18 residues. The DNA for the CDR3 is TGTGCCAGCAGCCGGACTAGCGGGAGGGTAAGGCGCACAGATACGCAGTATTTT. Protein product: CASSRTSGRVRRTDTQYF.

Here the CDR3 reads CSVEGQGVYEQYF. The CDR3, as DNA: TGCAGCGTTGAGGGACAGGGCGTCTACGAGCAGTACTTC. The genes are TRBV29-1 and TRBJ2-7, with 9 bases that match TRBD1. Trimming removed 3 bases from V and 3 bases from J; junction bases left unmatched: 3. This CDR3 comprises 13 residues. Germline-derived CDR1 and CDR2 are SQVTM and ANQGSEA.

V usage is TRBV5-1 and J usage is TRBJ2-3; unclear D gene. V shed 4 bases and J shed 5 bases, with 11 bases lying between them. The CDR3 totals 13 residues. CDR1 and CDR2 (germline): SGHRS, YFSETQ. The CDR3 sequence: CASSPLNGDTQYF. The CDR3 DNA reads TGCGCCAGCAGCCCGTTGAACGGAGATACGCAGTATTTT. The entire variable domain, with the rest obtained from reference TRBV5-1 and TRBJ2-3, is as follows: KAGVTQTPRYLIKTRGQQVTLSCSPISGHRSVSWYQQTPGQGLQFLFEYFSETQRNKGNFPGRFSGRQFSNSRSEMNVSTLELGDSALYLCASSPLNGDTQYFGPGTRLTVL.

This clone showed up just once. V and J are TRBV11-2 and TRBJ2-7, with D possibly called TRBD1 or TRBD2 (5 bases each). V was clipped by 1 base and J by 3 bases, with 13 bases between them. CDR3 length equals 15 residues. Germline CDR1 SGHAT, CDR2 FQNNGV. The CDR3: CASSLGSSGRYEQYF. The CDR3 DNA is TGTGCCAGCAGCTTAGGTTCATCGGGACGCTACGAGCAGTACTTC. The whole variable domain, remainder taken from reference TRBV11-2 and TRBJ2-7, is EAGVAQSPRYKIIEKRQSVAFWCNPISGHATLYWYQQILGQGPKLLIQFQNNGVVDDSQLPKDRFSAERLKGVDSTLKIQPAKLEDSAVYLCASSLGSSGRYEQYFGPGTRLTVT.

V usage is TRBV2 and J usage is TRBJ2-1; D call uncertain. Germline CDR1 is SNHLY and CDR2 is FYNNEI. V was clipped by 6 bases and J by 4 bases, with 19 bases between them. The CDR3 runs 16 residues. CDR3 in amino acids: CASRPVIPGAYNEQFF. CDR3 nucleotide sequence: TGTGCCAGCAGGCCAGTAATTCCAGGCGCATACAATGAGCAGTTCTTC.

The chain links TRBV29-1 to TRBJ1-4; possible D gene TRBD1, 6 bases. Trimming took 1 base from V and 3 from J, leaving 12 bases between them. Germline V gene data show CDR1 as SQVTM and CDR2 as ANQGSEA. The CDR3 consists of 15 residues. This chain's CDR3 is CSVEVQGMANEKLFF. The DNA of the CDR3 is TGCAGCGTTGAAGTTCAGGGGATGGCTAATGAAAAACTGTTTTTT.

The chain is built from TRBV11-2 and TRBJ2-3; D is undetermined. Trimming stripped 5 bases from V and 2 bases from J, with 20 bases between. Germline CDR1 is SGHAT and CDR2 is FQNNGV. The CDR3 contains 17 residues. Written as DNA, the CDR3 is TGTGCCAGCAGCAGGATTGTGGCGGAAAGTTTCACAGATACGCAGTATTTT. Residues: CASSRIVAESFTDTQYF. Filled out from reference TRBV11-2 and TRBJ2-3, the complete variable domain reads EAGVAQSPRYKIIEKRQSVAFWCNPISGHATLYWYQQILGQGPKLLIQFQNNGVVDDSQLPKDRFSAERLKGVDSTLKIQPAKLEDSAVYLCASSRIVAESFTDTQYFGPGTRLTVL.

The chain combines TRBV28 with TRBJ1-5; the match to TRBD1 covers 9 bases. CDR1 and CDR2 from the germline V gene are MDHEN and SYDVKM. Trimming removed 2 bases from V and 1 base from J; junction bases left unmatched: 18. The CDR3 is made up of 21 amino acids. The CDR3 spells CASSLLGTGSTIFGSNQPQHF. The CDR3 DNA sequence: TGTGCCAGCAGTTTACTTGGGACAGGGAGTACTATTTTCGGGAGCAATCAGCCCCAGCATTTT.

This chain uses TRBV28 with TRBJ1-1; maybe TRBD1 (5 bases). This CDR3 has 12 residues. The germline V and J ends were trimmed by 3 bases and 5 bases, with 7 bases remaining between them. Germline values: CDR1 MDHEN, CDR2 SYDVKM. In DNA form, the CDR3 reads TGTGCCAGCAGTTTGGGGGATACTGAAGCTTTCTTT. This sequence encodes CASSLGDTEAFF.